Each of the 9 T cell receptor beta chains below was sequenced from the same sample in a study of T-cell memory formation after mild COVID-19 (dated by TCRdb to the early 2020s). The library was prepared using 5' RACE. The sequencer was an Illumina NovaSeq 6000. TCRdb trimmed the raw reads at Q25, called clones with MiXCR and kept productive beta chains. Merged by CDR3 protein, the rows form single entries marked with the most common genes and DNA. In all, the sample holds about 350,000 distinct CDR3 sequences, and approximately 13% of those were seen once. The ten largest clones take up about 20% of the sample. The sequencing input was PBMCs or a T cell subset sorted from them (not recorded which). All receptors come from a man aged 18-30 years who had mild COVID-19 (a few samples of this study predate the infection). The sample titles of this study are shuffled in the database, so cell type and time point are left out; the donor was told from shared clones.

Note on this clonotype: At one of its ends the junction is not consistent with the germline gene, which may arise from a read error. This chain uses TRBV7-9 with TRBJ2-1; TRBD2 is a possible D gene (7 bases). The CDR3 runs 14 residues. Germline loops: CDR1 SEHNR, CDR2 FQNEAQ (reference sequence). The CDR3 DNA sequence: TGTGCCAGCAGCTTGACGGGGGGCCCGGATGATCAGTTCTTC. This sequence encodes CASSLTGGPDDQFF.

The chain combines TRBV7-2 with TRBJ2-3; TRBD1 is a possible D gene (5 bases). This CDR3 has 15 amino acids. The ends were cut back, 3 bases at V and 3 bases at J, with 13 bases in the middle. In germline, CDR1 is SGHTA, CDR2 FQGNSA. For the CDR3, the DNA is TGTGCCAGCAGCTTTGCAGGGATACGTACAGATACGCAGTATTTT. Translated, it gives CASSFAGIRTDTQYF.

This clonotype was observed many times. DNA of the CDR3: TGCAGTGCTAGAGCCTTTAGCGGGGGCGGCGAGACCCAGTACTTC. Protein product: CSARAFSGGGETQYF. The chain recombines TRBV20-1 with TRBJ2-5; 9 bases line up with TRBD2. The CDR3 extends over 15 amino acids. Germline assignment: CDR1 DFQATT and CDR2 SNEGSKA (reference sequence). The J segment lost 5 bases and the V segment lost 1 base, leaving 8 bases of the junction unmatched.

This chain uses TRBV4-1 with TRBJ2-2; no clear D gene. The germline CDR1 and CDR2 sequences are MGHRA and YSYEKL. V was shortened by 7 bases and J by 3 bases, with 6 bases between the two germline ends. This CDR3 is 12 amino acids long. The CDR3 bases are TGCGCCAGCAAGGGTTACACCGGGGAGCTGTTTTTT. It specifies CASKGYTGELFF.

This sequence joins TRBV5-1 and TRBJ2-1, with D maybe TRBD2 (6 bases). Germline V lookup: CDR1 SGHRS, CDR2 YFSETQ. Trimming took off 5 bases at V and 2 bases at J, with 11 bases between the two ends. The CDR3 is 14 residues long. The CDR3 reads CASSPGLPYNEQFF. The CDR3 DNA sequence: TGCGCCAGCAGTCCTGGACTACCCTACAATGAGCAGTTCTTC.

The chain combines TRBV5-1 with TRBJ2-1; no definite D call. Trimming shortened V by 4 bases and J by 3 bases, and 17 bases separated the two germline ends. The CDR3 runs to 16 residues. CDR1 is SGHRS and CDR2 is YFSETQ in the germline V gene. The CDR3 region is CASSPRVGYLYNEQFF. The CDR3 coding sequence is TGCGCCAGCAGCCCCCGGGTGGGTTATCTCTACAATGAGCAGTTCTTC.

The V and J genes are TRBV4-2 and TRBJ1-4; possibly TRBD1 for D (5 bases). CDR1 and CDR2 (germline): LGHNA, YNFKEQ. Trimming left V 0 bases short and J 6 bases short, with 17 bases between. This CDR3 spans 17 amino acids. This CDR3 is CASSQDLYGRVDEKLFF. The CDR3 nucleotides read TGTGCCAGCAGCCAAGATCTATATGGCAGGGTAGATGAAAAACTGTTTTTT.

The chain combines TRBV9 with TRBJ2-2; TRBD1 is a possible D gene (5 bases). There are 14 residues in the CDR3. Germline loops: CDR1 SGDLS, CDR2 YYNGEE. The V gene lost 1 base and the J gene lost 6 bases, with 10 bases spanning the gap. CDR3 DNA sequence: TGTGCCAGCAGCGTACAGGGTCTTGCCGGGGAGCTGTTTTTT. Translating it yields CASSVQGLAGELFF.

The CDR3 nucleotides read TGTGCCAGCAGCTTTGGCAGGAACAATGAGCAGTTCTTC. It specifies CASSFGRNNEQFF. The rearrangement links TRBV7-2 to TRBJ2-1; D is unresolved. This CDR3 region has 13 residues. The V and J ends lost 3 bases and 5 bases respectively, with 8 bases between them. Germline V gene lookup returns CDR1 SGHTA and CDR2 FQGNSA.